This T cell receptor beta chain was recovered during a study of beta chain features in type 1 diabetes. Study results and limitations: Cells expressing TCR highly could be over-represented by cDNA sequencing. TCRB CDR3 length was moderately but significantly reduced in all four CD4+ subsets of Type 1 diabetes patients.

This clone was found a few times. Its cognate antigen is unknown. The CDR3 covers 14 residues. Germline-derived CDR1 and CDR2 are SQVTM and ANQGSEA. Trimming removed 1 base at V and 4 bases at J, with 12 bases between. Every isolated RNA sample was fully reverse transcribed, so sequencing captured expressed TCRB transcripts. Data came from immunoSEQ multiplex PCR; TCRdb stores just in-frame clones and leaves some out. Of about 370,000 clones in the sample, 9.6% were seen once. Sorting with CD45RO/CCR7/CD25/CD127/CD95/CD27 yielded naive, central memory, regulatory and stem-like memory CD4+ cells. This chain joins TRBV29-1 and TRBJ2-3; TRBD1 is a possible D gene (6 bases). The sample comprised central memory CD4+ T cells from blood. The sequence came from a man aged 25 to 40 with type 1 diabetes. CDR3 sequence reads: CSVEGGRGADTQYF. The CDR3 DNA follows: TGCAGCGTTGAAGGGGGCAGGGGCGCAGATACGCAGTATTTT.